The 26 T cell receptor beta chains below come from one sample, sequenced in a study of blood T cell repertoires in COVID-19. Method: immunoSEQ multiplex PCR; TCRdb's copy keeps in-frame clones and lacks some. Of about 220,000 clones listed, roughly 84% are singletons. Source material: peripheral blood. Receptors were obtained from an elderly woman with acute or convalescent COVID-19.

The V call is TRBV3-1 (or the pseudogene TRBV3-2), the J call TRBJ2-3, with a possible D match to TRBD2 (6 bases). CDR3 size: 15 residues. The germline V gene encodes CDR1 LGHDT and CDR2 YNNKEL (reference sequence). V dropped 4 bases and J dropped 2 bases, with 13 bases sitting between them. The chain's CDR3 is CASSPPSAVTDTQYF. The CDR3 nucleotides read TGTGCCAGCAGCCCCCCTAGCGCGGTCACAGATACGCAGTATTTT.

V usage is TRBV19 and J usage is TRBJ2-1; possibly TRBD1 for D (5 bases). V lost 2 bases and J 7 bases, leaving 9 bases between the germline ends. This CDR3 has 13 amino acids. Germline V CDR1 and CDR2: LNHDA, SQIVND (reference sequence). The CDR3 here is CASSIIDSNEQFF. CDR3 nucleotide sequence: TGTGCCAGTAGTATAATCGACAGTAATGAGCAGTTCTTC.

The chain combines TRBV12-5 with TRBJ1-2; 8 nucleotides agree with TRBD1. V shed 4 bases and J 4 bases; nucleotides not matched to a gene: 2. The V gene's germline CDR1 is LGHNT and CDR2 FRNRAP. The CDR3 is made up of 13 amino acids. The CDR3 DNA sequence: TGTGCTAGTGGTTCAGACAGGGGCTATGGCTACACCTTC. This translates into CASGSDRGYGYTF.

This clone was recorded a few times. This chain joins TRBV3-1 (or the pseudogene TRBV3-2) and TRBJ1-1, with 7 bases aligning to TRBD1. Germline values: CDR1 LGHDT, CDR2 YNNKEL (reference sequence). Losses at the gene ends were 7 bases for V and 0 bases for J; bases not matched to a gene: 8. This CDR3 is 15 amino acids long. The CDR3: CASTQGGRLNTEAFF. Here the CDR3 DNA reads TGTGCCAGCACCCAGGGGGGGCGGCTGAACACTGAAGCTTTCTTT.

The rearrangement links TRBV5-1 to TRBJ2-5; 7 bases agree with TRBD1. CDR3 length: 16 residues. Germline V gene data show CDR1 as SGHRS and CDR2 as YFSETQ. V lost 0 bases, J lost 1 base, and 6 bases stayed unmatched. The chain's CDR3 is CASSLGTGALQETQYF. In DNA, the CDR3 is TGCGCCAGCAGCTTGGGCACAGGGGCCCTCCAAGAGACCCAGTACTTC.

The chain recombines TRBV5-4 with TRBJ1-4; D is unresolved. Germline values: CDR1 SGHNT, CDR2 YYREEE (reference sequence). V was pared by 0 bases and J by 4 bases, with 10 bases between. The CDR3 is 15 amino acids. CDR3 DNA sequence: TGTGCCAGCAGCTTGGACCGAGCTGTTAATGAAAAACTGTTTTTT. Protein sequence: CASSLDRAVNEKLFF.

V usage is TRBV14 and J usage is TRBJ2-2, with D possibly matching TRBD1 (5 bases). Looked up from germline, CDR1 is SGHDN and CDR2 is FVKESK. The CDR3 has 14 residues. Trimming stripped 4 bases from V and 5 bases from J, with 11 bases between. The DNA of the CDR3 is TGTGCCAGCAGCCTCAGGGCAGGGACCGGGGAGCTGTTTTTT. Its protein product is CASSLRAGTGELFF.

The chain links TRBV4-1 to TRBJ1-2; 9 bases agree with TRBD1. The CDR3 contains 15 residues. Germline values: CDR1 MGHRA, CDR2 YSYEKL. J was trimmed by 7 bases and V by 1 base; bases with no gene match: 7. The CDR3 reads CASSQGQGQGAGYTF. The DNA of the CDR3 is TGCGCCAGCAGCCAAGGCCAGGGACAGGGCGCTGGCTACACCTTC.

This chain joins TRBV6-6 and TRBJ2-3; TRBD2 matches at 7 bases. Looked up from germline, CDR1 is MNHNY and CDR2 is SVGAGI (reference sequence). V was pared by 6 bases and J by 6 bases, with 12 bases of the junction left unmatched. The CDR3 covers 15 residues. As DNA, the CDR3 is TGTGCCAGCAGAAATAGCGGGTCCACGGGCGATACGCAGTATTTT. Translating it yields CASRNSGSTGDTQYF.

This clone was counted only a few times. The gene calls are TRBV11-3 and TRBJ2-3, with D possibly matching TRBD2 (5 bases). Germline loops: CDR1 SGHNT, CDR2 YENEEA. The V end was cut by 3 bases, the J end by 2 bases, with 12 bases between. This CDR3 spans 15 amino acids. The CDR3 sequence: CASSLRSGLTDTQYF. As DNA, the CDR3 is TGTGCCAGCAGCTTGAGGAGCGGCCTCACAGATACGCAGTATTTT. Using reference TRBV11-3 and TRBJ2-3 for the parts outside the CDR3, the full variable domain is EAGVVQSPRYKIIEKKQPVAFWCNPISGHNTLYWYLQNLGQGPELLIRYENEEAVDDSQLPKDRFSAERLKGVDSTLKIQPAELGDSAVYLCASSLRSGLTDTQYFGPGTRLTVL.

The chain combines TRBV5-8 with TRBJ1-1; 8 nucleotides agree with TRBD1. Germline V gene sequence: CDR1 SGHTS, CDR2 YDEGEE. V lost 0 bases, J lost 4 bases, and 5 bases stayed unmatched. This CDR3 comprises 15 residues. The CDR3 region has the DNA TGTGCCAGCAGCTTGGTGCAGGGGGCGCGCACTGAAGCTTTCTTT. Its translation: CASSLVQGARTEAFF.

The count of this clone is one. The chain has TRBV7-8 and TRBJ2-7; D is possibly TRBD2 (5 bases). CDR1 and CDR2 from the germline V gene are SGHVS and FQNEAQ. CDR3 length equals 14 residues. V gave up 0 bases and J gave up 5 bases, with 11 bases separating them. CDR3 DNA sequence: TGTGCCAGCAGCTTAGCTGCAGGAGGAAACGAGCAGTACTTC. Protein product: CASSLAAGGNEQYF.

V usage is TRBV19 and J usage is TRBJ1-2; 7 bases are a match to TRBD1. V shed 9 bases, J shed 2 bases, and the junction held 9 bases outside the gene matches. The CDR3 has 14 amino acids. The germline V gene encodes CDR1 LNHDA and CDR2 SQIVND (reference sequence). CDR3 amino acids: CASIGMTGNYGYTF. In nucleotides, the CDR3 is TGTGCCAGCATAGGGATGACAGGGAACTATGGCTACACCTTC.

This clone was picked up a small number of times. At the DNA level, this CDR3 is encoded by other sequences in the same sample as well. The V and J genes are TRBV28 and TRBJ1-5, with 7 bases identical to TRBD1. Germline CDR1 reads MDHEN; CDR2 reads SYDVKM. V was pared by 6 bases and J by 1 base, with 3 bases of the junction left unmatched. The CDR3 runs to 14 residues. The CDR3 protein is CASSPGGSNQPQHF. Written as DNA, the CDR3 is TGTGCCAGCAGCCCAGGGGGAAGCAATCAGCCCCAGCATTTT.

J is TRBJ2-4 and V is TRBV27; possibly TRBD2 for D (5 bases). The CDR3 is made up of 13 amino acids. CDR1 and CDR2 (germline): MNHEY, SMNVEV (reference sequence). The ends were cut back, 3 bases at V and 7 bases at J, with 10 bases in the middle. The CDR3 sequence is CASSFGKSNIQYF. The CDR3 nucleotides are TGTGCCAGCAGTTTCGGGAAGTCGAACATTCAGTACTTC.

The chain uses TRBV6-5 and TRBJ1-1; D gene ambiguous. This CDR3 has 13 residues. Trimming shortened V by 8 bases and J by 4 bases, and 14 bases separated the two germline ends. Germline CDR1 reads MNHEY; CDR2 reads SVGAGI. In DNA form, the CDR3 reads TGTGCCAGCCGGGTCAACCCTTCCACTGAAGCTTTCTTT. It encodes CASRVNPSTEAFF.

This chain links TRBV7-2 with TRBJ1-2; D may be TRBD1 (5 bases). Germline V gene sequence: CDR1 SGHTA, CDR2 FQGNSA. The CDR3 spans 13 residues. V gave up 5 bases and J gave up 8 bases, with 15 bases separating them. The CDR3 is CASSGYGTLGYTF. The CDR3 DNA sequence: TGTGCCAGCAGCGGGTACGGGACTTTGGGCTACACCTTC.

V is TRBV27 and J is TRBJ1-1; D call uncertain. CDR1 and CDR2 from the germline V gene are MNHEY and SMNVEV (reference sequence). The CDR3 contains 14 residues. Trimming pared 1 base from V and 1 base from J, leaving 7 bases between. Written as DNA, the CDR3 is TGTGCCAGCAGTTTATATCTAGGGAACACTGAAGCTTTCTTT. Translated: CASSLYLGNTEAFF.

This clone was observed once. This sequence joins TRBV19 and TRBJ2-6, with 8 bases lining up with TRBD1. Per the germline V gene, CDR1 is LNHDA and CDR2 is SQIVND (reference sequence). The CDR3 is made up of 14 amino acids. With 8 bases clipped from V and 2 bases from J, the junction kept 2 bases outside the gene matches. The CDR3 spells CASQTGAGANVLTF. CDR3 coding DNA: TGTGCCAGTCAGACAGGGGCTGGGGCCAACGTCCTGACTTTC.

The chain carries TRBV5-4 and TRBJ2-1; 7 positions agree with TRBD2. Germline CDR1 is SGHNT and CDR2 is YYREEE (reference sequence). V gave up 4 bases and J gave up 0 bases; unmatched junction bases: 10. The CDR3 contains 17 residues. This CDR3 is CASSGGRDRSSYNEQFF. As DNA, the CDR3 is TGTGCCAGCAGCGGAGGGAGGGATCGCAGCTCCTACAATGAGCAGTTCTTC.

The rearrangement uses TRBV4-2 and TRBJ2-1, with D possibly matching TRBD2 (5 bases). Germline V gives CDR1 LGHNA, CDR2 YNFKEQ. This CDR3 contains 15 residues. Trimming pared 4 bases from V and 5 bases from J, leaving 15 bases between. The CDR3 DNA is TGTGCCAGCAGCCCCGACGGAAGAGCGGACAATGAGCAGTTCTTC. It yields the protein CASSPDGRADNEQFF.

The chain is built from TRBV12-3 or TRBV12-4 and TRBJ1-1; D is unresolved. This CDR3 spans 12 amino acids. Trimming removed 6 bases at V and 4 bases at J, with 9 bases between. The CDR3 protein is CASSRRATEAFF. CDR3 coding DNA: TGTGCCAGCAGCCGCCGAGCCACTGAAGCTTTCTTT.

The gene calls are TRBV18 and TRBJ2-7; D is undetermined. Between the trimmed V and J ends, which lost 3 bases and 2 bases, there was a span of 8 bases. CDR1 and CDR2 from the germline V gene are KGHSH and LQKENI. CDR3 length equals 13 residues. The CDR3: CASSPLGTYEQYF. The CDR3, as DNA: TGTGCCAGCTCACCTCTCGGTACCTACGAGCAGTACTTC.

In this sample, this clone turned up once. The genes are TRBV19 and TRBJ1-2, with 8 bases identical to TRBD1. The junction had 3 bases not matched to a gene; V was cut back by 0 bases and J by 6 bases. Germline lookup yields CDR1 LNHDA and CDR2 SQIVND (reference sequence). CDR3 size: 14 residues. In DNA form, the CDR3 reads TGTGCCAGTAGTATAGAACGACAGGGGCATGGCTACACCTTC. Translated: CASSIERQGHGYTF.

The chain recombines TRBV7-2 with TRBJ2-3, with D possibly TRBD1 on 6 matching bases. CDR3 length equals 14 residues. Germline V gene sequence: CDR1 SGHTA, CDR2 FQGNSA. The ends were cut back, 4 bases at V and 6 bases at J, with 14 bases in the middle. The CDR3 is CASSSREDRDTQYF. The CDR3 DNA reads as TGTGCCAGCAGCTCCCGCGAAGACAGGGATACGCAGTATTTT.

This chain's CDR3 is CASSERGRAYEQYF. CDR3 nucleotides: TGTGCCAGCAGTGAGCGGGGTAGGGCTTACGAGCAGTACTTC. This sequence joins TRBV25-1 and TRBJ2-7, with TRBD2 as a possible D gene (6 bases). Germline CDR1 reads MGHDK; CDR2 reads SYGVNS. With 3 bases removed from V and 4 bases from J, the gap between germline ends came to 13 bases. The length of the CDR3 is 14 residues.